A selection of T cell receptor beta chains follows, all from one sample in a study of blood T cell repertoires in COVID-19. The assay was immunoSEQ multiplex PCR, and TCRdb's table has in-frame clones only and misses some. The sample holds 300,000 to 400,000 clones, approximately 86% seen once. The sequenced material came from PBMCs or T cells enriched from blood (not recorded which). These receptors were taken from a woman aged 40-49 years with acute COVID-19. Each CDR3 is given without its conserved first and last residue. Expanded clones get a size class; other rows say once, few or many, or leave the size out.

TRBV18 NA ASSDGQYEQY
TRBV29-1 NA SVYRQGLKETQY
TRBV28 NA ASRFGGYDTGELF
TRBV7-8 NA ASSLGDRSSGNTIY
TRBV3-1/TRBV3-2 once ASSPTSNQPQH
TRBV7-2 NA ASSYRDRKTGELF
TRBV19 NA ASSIQGGNQPQH
TRBV5-1 NA ASSLGGTDRNTEAF
TRBV7-2 NA ASSLHSGTANNEQF
TRBV20-1 NA SASAGGRGEQF
TRBV19 NA ASSTGGRDLF
TRBV4-3 NA ASSQDRRGVPA
TRBV7-9 NA ASSPTGDHYGYT
TRBV7-9 NA ASSLTQGAANYGYT
TRBV10-2 few ASSEVLATNYGYT
TRBV19 NA ASSIGGRANGGYT
TRBV7-8 NA ASSPRQGNIQY
TRBV28 NA ASSFLRDRGLVALSQY
TRBV7-6 NA ASSLAAGFPYEQY
TRBV3-1/TRBV3-2 NA ASSSRDRGNYEQY
TRBV29-1 NA SVDRGSVPDTQY
TRBV9 NA ASSGGTRSGNTIY
TRBV5-1 once ASSLGLADSTDTQY
TRBV29-1 NA SAGGTSLREQF
TRBV7-2 NA ASSPRTGENGYT
TRBV6-5 NA ASRPWGQKQETQY
TRBV18 NA ASSPLYDTQEQY
TRBV19 NA ASSITYRSNEQY
TRBV10-3 NA AISPTSGKYNEQF
TRBV6-5 NA ASSYGGETQY
TRBV4-1 NA ASSLSGGNTEAF